This note documents a single T cell receptor (beta chain) sequence. The data belong to a study of cytomegalovirus exposure and HLA in healthy donors. The overall study: HLA-typed donors were the source of about 85 million unique TCRs, which an early data release held. Among the 300 to 500 genotyped donors, 81% were placed in the Caucasian-associated ancestry cluster.

Trimming took 0 bases from V and 1 from J, leaving 10 bases between them. The germline CDR1 and CDR2 sequences are SGHTA and FQGNSA. This CDR3 region has 15 residues. The PCR employed 60 Vbeta primers together with 13 Jbeta primers. Generated by immunoSEQ multiplex PCR, the TCRdb table keeps only in-frame clones and is missing some. The sample consists of 120,000 to 150,000 clones, 80% to 85% of them appearing once. The chain employs TRBV7-2 and TRBJ2-7; TRBD2 is a possible D gene (5 bases). Sequencing was carried out using PBMCs. The clonotype originates from a woman aged 30 to 39 in good health and CMV-seronegative. CDR3 DNA sequence: TGTGCCAGCAGCTTAGCGGGAGTAGGGTCCTACGAGCAGTACTTC. Its protein is CASSLAGVGSYEQYF.